This TCR beta chain was sequenced for a study of T cell repertoires in cytomegalovirus infection. Turning to the study itself: CMV epitopes in the study were HLA-C-restricted (recently identified) and HLA-B-restricted (well studied). Study findings and constraints: CMV-specific HLA-C-restricted TCR beta clonotypes dominated the ex vivo response. The cumulative frequency of public TCR beta families identified carriers of CMV plus the relevant HLA.

Germline V gives CDR1 ENHRY, CDR2 SYGVKD. Trimming stripped 4 bases from V and 5 bases from J, with 16 bases between. CDR3 length equals 15 residues. This clonotype has more than one count but fewer than ten. Its antigen is still unknown. Using its own MiXCR run on the reads, TCRdb lists one record per CDR3 protein. The sample carries 650,000 to 850,000 distinct CDR3 sequences, about 29% recorded once. This clonotype originated in a human donor in good health (CMV status not recorded). Some clones in this sample may be carry-over from other donors' samples. V and J are TRBV10-3 and TRBJ2-3; D might be TRBD2 (5 bases). Material: cultured CD8+ T cells from PBMCs, obtained from culture after CMV antigen stimulation. The CDR3 sequence: CAISGGPGSGDTQYF. The CDR3, as DNA: TGTGCCATCAGTGGAGGGCCGGGGTCGGGAGATACGCAGTATTTT.